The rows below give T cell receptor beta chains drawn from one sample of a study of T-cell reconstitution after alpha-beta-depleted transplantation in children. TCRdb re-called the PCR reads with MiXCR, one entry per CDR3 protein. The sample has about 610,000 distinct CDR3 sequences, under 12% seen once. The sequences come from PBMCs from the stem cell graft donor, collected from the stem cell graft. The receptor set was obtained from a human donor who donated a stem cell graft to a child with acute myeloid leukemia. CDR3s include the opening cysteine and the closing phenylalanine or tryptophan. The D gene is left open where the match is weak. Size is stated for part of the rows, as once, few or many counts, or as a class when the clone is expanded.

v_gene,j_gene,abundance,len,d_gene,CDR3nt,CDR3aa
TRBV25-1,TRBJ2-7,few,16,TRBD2,TGTGCCAGCAGTGGGGGTCTAGCGGGAGACACCTACGAGCAGTACTTC,CASSGGLAGDTYEQYF
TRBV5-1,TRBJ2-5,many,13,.,TGCGCCAGCAGGGGGACGGCCCAAGAGACCCAGTACTTC,CASRGTAQETQYF
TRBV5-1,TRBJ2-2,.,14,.,TGCGCCAGCAGCTTGACCAGCGGGCCCGGGGAGCTGTTTTTT,CASSLTSGPGELFF
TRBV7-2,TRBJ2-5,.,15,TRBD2,TGTGCCAGCAGCCGTAGCGGGAGGGGCCCAGAGACCCAGTACTTC,CASSRSGRGPETQYF
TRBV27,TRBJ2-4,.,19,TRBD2,TGTGCCAGCAGCTTAGCGTTTCGGCATGGGTCGGGCGGGGGTGACATTCAGTACTTC,CASSLAFRHGSGGGDIQYF
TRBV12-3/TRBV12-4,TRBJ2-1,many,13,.,TGTGCCAGCAGCCGTGGACTATACAATGAGCAGTTCTTC,CASSRGLYNEQFF
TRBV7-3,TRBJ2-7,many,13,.,TGTGCCAGCAGCTTAACCCCCAGGACCGAGCAGTACTTC,CASSLTPRTEQYF
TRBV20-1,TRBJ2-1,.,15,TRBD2,TGCAGTGCTAGATCCCCGGCTAGCGGTTACAATGAGCAGTTCTTC,CSARSPASGYNEQFF
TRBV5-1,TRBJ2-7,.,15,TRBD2,TGCGCCAGCAGCTTTTCAAGCGGGACCACCTACGAGCAGTACTTC,CASSFSSGTTYEQYF
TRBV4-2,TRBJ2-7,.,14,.,TGTGCCAGCAGCCAAGATCAGCAATCCTACGAGCAGTACTTC,CASSQDQQSYEQYF